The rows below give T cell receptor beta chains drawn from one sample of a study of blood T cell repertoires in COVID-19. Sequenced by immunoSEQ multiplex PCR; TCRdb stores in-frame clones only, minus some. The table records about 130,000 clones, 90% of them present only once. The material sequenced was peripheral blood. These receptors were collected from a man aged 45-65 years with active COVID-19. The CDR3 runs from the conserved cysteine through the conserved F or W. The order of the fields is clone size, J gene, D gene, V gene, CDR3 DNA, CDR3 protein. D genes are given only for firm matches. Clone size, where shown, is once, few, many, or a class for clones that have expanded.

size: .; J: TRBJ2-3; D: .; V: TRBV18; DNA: TGTGCCAGCTCACCACAACAGGGTTCTCGAGATACGCAGTATTTT; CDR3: CASSPQQGSRDTQYF
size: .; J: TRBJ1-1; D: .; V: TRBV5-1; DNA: TGCGCCAGCAGCTACGATGGGGGGGCTGAAGCTTTCTTT; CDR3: CASSYDGGAEAFF
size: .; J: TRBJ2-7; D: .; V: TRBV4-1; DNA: TGCGCCAGCAGCCAAGCTCTTCGTGGGGCTACCTACGAGCAGTACTTC; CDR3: CASSQALRGATYEQYF
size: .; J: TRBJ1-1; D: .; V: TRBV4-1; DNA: TGCGCCAGCAGCCAAGGCCCAGGGCGCCCCACTGAAGCTTTCTTT; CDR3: CASSQGPGRPTEAFF
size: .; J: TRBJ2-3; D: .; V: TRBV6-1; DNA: TGTGCCAGCAGTGAAGGGATAGCGCGCACAGATACGCAGTATTTT; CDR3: CASSEGIARTDTQYF
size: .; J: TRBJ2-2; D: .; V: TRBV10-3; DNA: TGTGCCATCAGTGAGTCGGGACTTGACACCGGGGAGCTGTTTTTT; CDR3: CAISESGLDTGELFF
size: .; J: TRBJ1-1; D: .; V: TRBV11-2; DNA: TGTGCCAGCAGCGGAACGACAGTAGGCACTGAAGCTTTCTTT; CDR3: CASSGTTVGTEAFF
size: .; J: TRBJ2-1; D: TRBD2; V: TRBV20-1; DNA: TGCAGTGCTAGTTGGGCGGGAGGGCCCTTGGATGAGCAGTTCTTC; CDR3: CSASWAGGPLDEQFF
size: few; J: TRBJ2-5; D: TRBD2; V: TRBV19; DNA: TGTGCCAGTAGTATGGGGACTAAAGAGACCCAGTACTTC; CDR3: CASSMGTKETQYF
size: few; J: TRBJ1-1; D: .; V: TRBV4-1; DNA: TGCGCCAGCAGCCAAGTAGTAATGAACACTGAAGCTTTCTTT; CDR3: CASSQVVMNTEAFF
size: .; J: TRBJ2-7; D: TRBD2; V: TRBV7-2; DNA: TGTGCCAGCAGCTTTTCCCCAGCGGGGGTAGACGAGCAGTACTTC; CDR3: CASSFSPAGVDEQYF
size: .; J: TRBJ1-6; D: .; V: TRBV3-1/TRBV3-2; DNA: TGTGCCAGCAGCCAAGTTGTAGGGGTGAGGTCACCCCTCCACTTT; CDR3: CASSQVVGVRSPLHF
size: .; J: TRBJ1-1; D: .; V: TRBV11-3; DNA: TGTGCCAGCAGCTATCCGGGGAGAGCGGGCACTGAAGCTTTCTTT; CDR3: CASSYPGRAGTEAFF
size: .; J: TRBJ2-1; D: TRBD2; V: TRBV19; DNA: TGTGCCAGTACCGGGGGGACTAGCGGGTACAATGAGCAGTTCTTC; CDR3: CASTGGTSGYNEQFF
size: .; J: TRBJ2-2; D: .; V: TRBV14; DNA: TGTGCCAGCAGCCAAGTCAGAAGCGGGGAGCTGTTTTTT; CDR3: CASSQVRSGELFF
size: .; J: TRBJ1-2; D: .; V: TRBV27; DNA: TGTGCCAGCAGTCGGCAGGGATCCTATGGCTACACCTTC; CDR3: CASSRQGSYGYTF
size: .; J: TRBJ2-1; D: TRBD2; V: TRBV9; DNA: TGTGCCAGCAGCGTCTTACTAGCGGGAGGAAGTGAGCAGTTCTTC; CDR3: CASSVLLAGGSEQFF
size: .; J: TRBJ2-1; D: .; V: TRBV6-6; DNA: TGTGCCAGCAGTTACGCTGGGGCGGGAAATGAGCAGTTCTTC; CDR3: CASSYAGAGNEQFF
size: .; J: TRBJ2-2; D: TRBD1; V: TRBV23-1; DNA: TGCGCCAGCATAAGGACAGGGAGTACCGGGGAGCTGTTTTTT; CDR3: CASIRTGSTGELFF
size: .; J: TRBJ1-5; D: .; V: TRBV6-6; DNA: TGTGCCAGCACCCCATTCCGGGCAGGGGGCAATCAGCCCCAGCATTTT; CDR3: CASTPFRAGGNQPQHF
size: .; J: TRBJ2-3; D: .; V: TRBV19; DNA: TGTGCCAGTAGTATATTCCTAGCTGGGTCAGATACGCAGTATTTT; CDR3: CASSIFLAGSDTQYF
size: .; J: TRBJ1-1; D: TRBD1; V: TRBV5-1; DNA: TGCGCCAGCAGCTTGGCCGCGGGACAGGCGAACACTGAAGCTTTCTTT; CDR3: CASSLAAGQANTEAFF
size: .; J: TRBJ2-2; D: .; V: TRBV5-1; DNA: TGCGCCAGCAGCTTGTATGAGGAAACCGGGGAGCTGTTTTTT; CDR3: CASSLYEETGELFF
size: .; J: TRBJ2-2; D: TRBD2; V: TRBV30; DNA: TGTGCCTGGAGTGAAACTAGCGGAGTTACCGGGGAGCTGTTTTTT; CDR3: CAWSETSGVTGELFF
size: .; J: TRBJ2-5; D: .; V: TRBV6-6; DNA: TGTGCCAGCACCCACCCCCTAGCAGAGACCCAGTACTTC; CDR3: CASTHPLAETQYF
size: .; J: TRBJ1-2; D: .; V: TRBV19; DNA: TGTGCCAGTAGCCCCCCGCCCGGTGGCTACACCTTC; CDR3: CASSPPPGGYTF
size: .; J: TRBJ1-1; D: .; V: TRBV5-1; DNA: TGCGCCAGCAGCTCTTTGTATAACACTGAAGCTTTCTTT; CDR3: CASSSLYNTEAFF
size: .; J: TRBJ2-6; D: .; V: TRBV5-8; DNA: TGTGCCAGCAGCTTGGGGCTCTCTGGGGCCAACGTCCTGACTTTC; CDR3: CASSLGLSGANVLTF
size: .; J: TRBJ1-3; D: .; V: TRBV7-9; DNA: TGTGCCAGCAGTCTTCGACGGGTCGAGCACACCATATATTTT; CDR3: CASSLRRVEHTIYF
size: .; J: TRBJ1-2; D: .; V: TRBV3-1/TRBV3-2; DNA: TGTGCCAGCAGCCAAAACATACTAAACTATGGCTACACCTTC; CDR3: CASSQNILNYGYTF
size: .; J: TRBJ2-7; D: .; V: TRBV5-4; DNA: TGTGCCAGCAGCTTGGCCGGTTCCTACGAGCAGTACTTC; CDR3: CASSLAGSYEQYF
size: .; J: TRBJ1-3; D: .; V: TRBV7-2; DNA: TGTGCCAGCAGCGTACAGGTTCACTCTGGAAACACCATATATTTT; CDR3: CASSVQVHSGNTIYF